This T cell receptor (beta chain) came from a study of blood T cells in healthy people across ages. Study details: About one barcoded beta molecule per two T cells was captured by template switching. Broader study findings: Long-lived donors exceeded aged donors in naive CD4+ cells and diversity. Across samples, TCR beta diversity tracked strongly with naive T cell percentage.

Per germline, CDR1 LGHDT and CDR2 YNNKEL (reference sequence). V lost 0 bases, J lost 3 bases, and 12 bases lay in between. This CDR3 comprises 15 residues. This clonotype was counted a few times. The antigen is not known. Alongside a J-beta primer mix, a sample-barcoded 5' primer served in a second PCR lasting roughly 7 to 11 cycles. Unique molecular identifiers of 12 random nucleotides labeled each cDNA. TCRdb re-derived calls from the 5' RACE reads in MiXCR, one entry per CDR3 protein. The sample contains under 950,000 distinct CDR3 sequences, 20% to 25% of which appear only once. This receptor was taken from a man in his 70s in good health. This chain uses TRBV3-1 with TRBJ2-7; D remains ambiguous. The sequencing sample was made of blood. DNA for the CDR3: TGTGCCAGCAGCCAAGATTGGAGTCCAGTCTACGAGCAGTACTTC. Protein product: CASSQDWSPVYEQYF.